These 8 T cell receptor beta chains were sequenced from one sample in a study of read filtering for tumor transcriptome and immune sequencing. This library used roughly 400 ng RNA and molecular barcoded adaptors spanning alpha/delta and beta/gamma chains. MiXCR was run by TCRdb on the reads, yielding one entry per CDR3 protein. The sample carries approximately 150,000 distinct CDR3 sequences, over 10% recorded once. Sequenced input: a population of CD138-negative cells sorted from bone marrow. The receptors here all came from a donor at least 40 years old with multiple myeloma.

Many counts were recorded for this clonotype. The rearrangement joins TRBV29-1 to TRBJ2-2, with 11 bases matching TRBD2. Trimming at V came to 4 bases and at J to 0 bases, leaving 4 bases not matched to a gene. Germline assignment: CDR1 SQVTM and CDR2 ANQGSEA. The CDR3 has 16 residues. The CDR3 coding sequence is TGCAGCGTTGGACTAGCGGGGACGACGAACACCGGGGAGCTGTTTTTT. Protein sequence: CSVGLAGTTNTGELFF.

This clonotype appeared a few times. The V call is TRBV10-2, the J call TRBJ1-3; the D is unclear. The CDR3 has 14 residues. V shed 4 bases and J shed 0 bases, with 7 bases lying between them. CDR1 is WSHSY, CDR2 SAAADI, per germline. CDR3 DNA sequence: TGCGCCAGCAGTGTTGGGGACTCTGGAAACACCATATATTTT. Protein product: CASSVGDSGNTIYF.

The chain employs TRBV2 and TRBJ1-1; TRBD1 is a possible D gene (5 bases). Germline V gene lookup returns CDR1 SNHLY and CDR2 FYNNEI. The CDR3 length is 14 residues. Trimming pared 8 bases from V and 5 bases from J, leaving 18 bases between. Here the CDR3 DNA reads TGTGCCAGCCGGCCGGGGGTCGGTGGGACTGAAGCTTTCTTT. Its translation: CASRPGVGGTEAFF.

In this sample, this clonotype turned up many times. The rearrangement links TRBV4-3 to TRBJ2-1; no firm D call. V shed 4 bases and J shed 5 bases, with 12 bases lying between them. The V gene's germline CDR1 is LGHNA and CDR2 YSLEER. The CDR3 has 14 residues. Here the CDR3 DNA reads TGCGCCAGCAGCCCCCAGGAAGGAAACAATGAGCAGTTCTTC. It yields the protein CASSPQEGNNEQFF.

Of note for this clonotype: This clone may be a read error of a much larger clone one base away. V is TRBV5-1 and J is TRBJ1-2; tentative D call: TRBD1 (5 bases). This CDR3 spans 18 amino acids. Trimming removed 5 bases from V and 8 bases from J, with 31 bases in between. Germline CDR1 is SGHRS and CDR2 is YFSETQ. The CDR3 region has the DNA TGCGCCAGCAGTCTTCAGATGACAGCTCTCACATCTATCCGCGGCTACACCTTC. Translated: CASSLQMTALTSIRGYTF.

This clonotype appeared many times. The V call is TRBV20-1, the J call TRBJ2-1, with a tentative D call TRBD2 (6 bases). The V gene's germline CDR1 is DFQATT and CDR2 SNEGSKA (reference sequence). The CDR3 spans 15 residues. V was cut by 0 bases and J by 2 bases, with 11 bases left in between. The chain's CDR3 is CSAREGLSAYNEQFF. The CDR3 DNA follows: TGCAGTGCTAGAGAGGGACTGAGCGCCTACAATGAGCAGTTCTTC.

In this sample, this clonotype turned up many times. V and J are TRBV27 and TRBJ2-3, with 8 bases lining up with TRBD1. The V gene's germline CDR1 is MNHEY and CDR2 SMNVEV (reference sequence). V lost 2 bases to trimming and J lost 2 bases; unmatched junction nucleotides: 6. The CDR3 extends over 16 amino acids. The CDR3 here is CASSLRGQEFTDTQYF. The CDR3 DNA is TGTGCCAGCAGTTTAAGGGGACAGGAGTTCACAGATACGCAGTATTTT.

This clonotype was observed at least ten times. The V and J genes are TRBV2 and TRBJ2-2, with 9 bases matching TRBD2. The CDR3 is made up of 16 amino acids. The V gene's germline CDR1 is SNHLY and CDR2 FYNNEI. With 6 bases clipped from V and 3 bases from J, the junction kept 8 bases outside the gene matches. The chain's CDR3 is CASSRSSGRHTGELFF. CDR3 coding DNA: TGTGCCAGCAGCCGATCCAGCGGGAGGCACACCGGGGAGCTGTTTTTT. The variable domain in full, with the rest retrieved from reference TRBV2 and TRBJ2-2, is EPEVTQTPSHQVTQMGQEVILRCVPISNHLYFYWYRQILGQKVEFLVSFYNNEISEKSEIFDDQFSVERPDGSNFTLKIRSTKLEDSAMYFCASSRSSGRHTGELFFGEGSRLTVL.